These T cell receptor beta chains were read from a single sample in a study of blood T cell repertoires in COVID-19. Some clones are missing from TCRdb's copy, which holds only in-frame ones; the method was immunoSEQ multiplex PCR. Found here are about 67,000 clones, 85% to 90% of them singletons; the top ten hold 8.3%. Sequencing was carried out using peripheral blood. These receptors originate from a man in his fifties with active COVID-19. The CDR3 runs from the conserved cysteine through the conserved F or W. D genes are given only for firm matches. Some rows have no size entry. The others give once, few or many, or a class for an expanded clone.

J,V,size,D,DNA,CDR3
TRBJ2-7,TRBV4-3,.,.,TGCGCCAGCAGCCCCGGGACTCCATCCGAGCAGTACTTC,CASSPGTPSEQYF
TRBJ1-1,TRBV3-1/TRBV3-2,.,TRBD1,TGTGCCAGCAGCCTTAGACAGGGGGCTTCCACTGAAGCTTTCTTT,CASSLRQGASTEAFF
TRBJ2-1,TRBV5-1,.,.,TGCGCCAGCAGCCAGGGACTTCAATACTCCTACAATGAGCAGTTCTTC,CASSQGLQYSYNEQFF
TRBJ1-2,TRBV6-6,.,.,TGTGCCAGCACCTTCTCCACAGGGAACTATGGCTACACCTTC,CASTFSTGNYGYTF
TRBJ1-1,TRBV9,.,.,TGTGCCAGCAGCGTTGGGAGGAACACTGAAGCTTTCTTT,CASSVGRNTEAFF
TRBJ1-1,TRBV6-5,once,.,TGTGCCAGCAGTTACTCCGCCGGTGAGACTGAAGCTTTCTTT,CASSYSAGETEAFF
TRBJ2-7,TRBV28,.,TRBD2,TGTGCCAGCAGTGCCTTGGGACTAGCGGAGGGGGGCGAGCAGTACTTC,CASSALGLAEGGEQYF
TRBJ2-7,TRBV7-2,.,TRBD2,TGTGCCAGCAGCTTAGGCCCCTCGGGCGGGAGTCAGACCTACGAGCAGTACTTC,CASSLGPSGGSQTYEQYF
TRBJ2-1,TRBV7-2,.,.,TGTGCCAGCAGCCCCCCGGATCGGGCCTACAATGAGCAGTTCTTC,CASSPPDRAYNEQFF
TRBJ2-2,TRBV28,.,.,TGTGCCAGCAGTCCCGCGAACACCGGGGAGCTGTTTTTT,CASSPANTGELFF
TRBJ2-1,TRBV5-8,.,TRBD1,TGTGCCAGCAGCTTGCGGGGACAGAGATTTAGTGAGCAGTTCTTC,CASSLRGQRFSEQFF
TRBJ2-7,TRBV10-2,.,.,TGCGCCAGCAGTGAGTCCCTGGGCGCGGGTTACGAGCAGTACTTC,CASSESLGAGYEQYF
TRBJ1-1,TRBV5-8,few,.,TGTGCCAGCAGCTTGGCGGGTCGTGGTAGAACTGAAGCTTTCTTT,CASSLAGRGRTEAFF
TRBJ1-4,TRBV19,.,TRBD1,TGTGCCAGTAGGTTGACAGGGGATGAGGAAAAACTGTTTTTT,CASRLTGDEEKLFF
TRBJ2-1,TRBV19,.,.,TGTGCCAGTAGTATCGGTTCTAATGAGCAGTTCTTC,CASSIGSNEQFF
TRBJ1-3,TRBV9,.,.,TGTGCCAGCAGCGCCCTCAGGGCAAGCTCTGGAAACACCATATATTTT,CASSALRASSGNTIYF
TRBJ2-1,TRBV19,.,TRBD2,TGTGCCAGTAGTCGACTAGCGGCCCCCTACAATGAGCAGTTCTTC,CASSRLAAPYNEQFF
TRBJ1-2,TRBV27,.,.,TGTGCCAGCAGTTCATTCGGGGGGGACGGCAGCTATGGCTACACCTTC,CASSSFGGDGSYGYTF
TRBJ2-7,TRBV30,.,.,TGTGCCTGGGCCCCTGGGGGGTACGAGCAGTACTTC,CAWAPGGYEQYF
TRBJ2-7,TRBV6-5,once,TRBD1,TGTGCCAGCAGGATCCGACAGGGGTCTTCCTACGAGCAGTACTTC,CASRIRQGSSYEQYF
TRBJ1-2,TRBV19,.,TRBD1,TGTGCCAGTAGTATCGGGGACAGGGGTCTTTATGGCTACACCTTC,CASSIGDRGLYGYTF
TRBJ1-2,TRBV5-6,medium-sized,.,TGTGCCACTACGGACGGCCGGGAACGTGGCTACACCTTC,CATTDGRERGYTF
TRBJ1-1,TRBV7-9,.,.,TGTGCCAGCAGCCCCCCAGGGGTAAGCACTGAAGCTTTCTTT,CASSPPGVSTEAFF
TRBJ2-3,TRBV7-2,.,.,TGTGCCAGCAGCTTAGCGCGCAGGGCTCCCACAGATACGCAGTATTTT,CASSLARRAPTDTQYF
TRBJ2-1,TRBV5-1,.,.,TGCGCCAGCAGCCCAAGCGGTTTACCGGTCTTC,CASSPSGLPVF
TRBJ2-1,TRBV27,once,.,TGTGCCAGCAGGGGAGCGGAGGGCCGGGCTGAGCAGTTCTTC,CASRGAEGRAEQFF
TRBJ2-7,TRBV7-9,.,.,TGTGCCAGCAGCTTAGGGGAGGTCTCCTACGAGCAGTACTTC,CASSLGEVSYEQYF
TRBJ2-2,TRBV9,.,.,TGTGCCAGCAGCCGTCGGAGGGAGAACACCGGGGAGCTGTTTTTT,CASSRRRENTGELFF
TRBJ1-2,TRBV4-1,.,TRBD1,TGCGCCAGCAGCCAAGGACCGGGACAGGGTTATGGCTACACCTTC,CASSQGPGQGYGYTF
TRBJ2-2,TRBV19,.,.,TGTGCCAGTACTAAGGGACAGAACACCGGGGAGCTGTTTTTT,CASTKGQNTGELFF
TRBJ2-7,TRBV9,.,.,TGTGCCAGCAGCGGTGGCACCTTTTACTCCTACGAGCAGTACTTC,CASSGGTFYSYEQYF
TRBJ1-3,TRBV5-1,.,.,TGCGCCAGCAGCCCGGGTGACAGCCCGGAAAGGAACACCATATATTTT,CASSPGDSPERNTIYF
TRBJ1-4,TRBV5-6,.,TRBD1,TGTGCCAGCAGCCCCGGGACAGTCGTGCGAAAACTGTTTTTT,CASSPGTVVRKLFF
TRBJ2-7,TRBV5-1,.,.,TGCGCCAGCAAAGGGGCGGGAACTGGTACCTACGAGCAGTACTTC,CASKGAGTGTYEQYF
TRBJ1-1,TRBV7-5,few,.,TGTGTCAGAAGCCCCCGGGACAGGGGGCCGGGGACTGAAGCTTTCTTT,CVRSPRDRGPGTEAFF
TRBJ2-2,TRBV9,.,.,TGTGCCAGCAGCGTGGGAGGAACGAACACCGGGGAGCTGTTTTTT,CASSVGGTNTGELFF
TRBJ1-1,TRBV6-6,.,.,TGTGCCAGCAGTGCTCGGAGTGGGACTGAAGCTTTCTTT,CASSARSGTEAFF
TRBJ1-2,TRBV19,.,.,TGTGCCAGTGCTCGGGATAACCAGGAGTACCCACTTTATGGCTACACCTTC,CASARDNQEYPLYGYTF
TRBJ2-1,TRBV24-1,.,TRBD2,TGTGCCACCAGTGGCTGGGCTAGCGGCCAGCAATACAATGAGCAGTTCTTC,CATSGWASGQQYNEQFF
TRBJ2-3,TRBV7-9,.,TRBD1,TGTGCCAGCAGCTCCTACAGGGGTAGCACAGATACGCAGTATTTT,CASSSYRGSTDTQYF
TRBJ1-5,TRBV4-1,.,TRBD1,TGCGCCAGCAGCCAGGACGGACAGGGTAATTATCAGCCCCAGCATTTT,CASSQDGQGNYQPQHF
TRBJ2-7,TRBV27,.,.,TGTGCCAGCAGTTTAACTTCCTTACCGAGCTACGAGCAGTACTTC,CASSLTSLPSYEQYF
TRBJ2-3,TRBV9,.,TRBD1,TGTGCCAGCAGCATCCGACAGGGCGGCTACACAGATACGCAGTATTTT,CASSIRQGGYTDTQYF
TRBJ1-5,TRBV15,.,.,TGTGCCACCCACGACTACCGGGGGGGGCGATATCAGCCCCAGCATTTT,CATHDYRGGRYQPQHF
TRBJ1-2,TRBV5-6,.,.,TGTGCCAGCAGCTTGCCAGGGAAGGGCTATGGCTACACCTTC,CASSLPGKGYGYTF
TRBJ2-1,TRBV27,.,TRBD1,TGTGCCAGCAGAGGACAGGGAATTGACAATGAGCAGTTCTTC,CASRGQGIDNEQFF
TRBJ1-3,TRBV4-1,.,.,TGCGCCAGCAGCCGGAGCGAGCACTCTGGAAACACCATATATTTT,CASSRSEHSGNTIYF